These 8 T cell receptor beta chains came from one sample sequenced in a study of CD4 and CD8 cells across lung adenocarcinoma regions. TCRdb re-derived calls from the PCR reads in MiXCR, one entry per CDR3 protein. The data hold 11,000 or so distinct CDR3 sequences, with about 50% observed a single time. The sequencing sample was made of CD8+ T cells from the center of a lung tumor. The source is a female donor with lung adenocarcinoma. The CD4 and CD8 labels of this study may be unreliable.

In this sample, this clonotype turned up a few times. The chain has TRBV6-1 and TRBJ2-1; D is undetermined. The CDR3 runs 16 residues. Germline loops: CDR1 MNHNS, CDR2 SASEGT. Trimming took off 7 bases at V and 1 base at J, with 17 bases between the two ends. The DNA of the CDR3 is TGTGCCAGCACCCCCCCCGGCCCGGCTTCCTACAATGAGCAGTTCTTC. It is translated as CASTPPGPASYNEQFF.

The V call is TRBV6-1, the J call TRBJ2-3; D is ambiguous. CDR1 is MNHNS and CDR2 is SASEGT in the germline V gene. V was shortened by 5 bases and J by 1 base, with 13 bases between the two germline ends. The CDR3 is made up of 15 amino acids. CDR3: CASSTSAPGTDTQYF. The CDR3 DNA is TGTGCCAGCAGTACCAGCGCTCCGGGCACAGATACGCAGTATTTT.

This CDR3 is CASSDPNSGRVNEQFF. The DNA of the CDR3 is TGCGCCAGCAGTGACCCAAATAGCGGGAGAGTCAATGAGCAGTTCTTC. The gene calls are TRBV10-2 and TRBJ2-1; 9 bases agree with TRBD2. Germline V gene data show CDR1 as WSHSY and CDR2 as SAAADI. The CDR3 consists of 16 residues. V shed 3 bases, J shed 6 bases, and the junction held 9 bases outside the gene matches.

The chain joins TRBV6-5 to TRBJ1-1, with D possibly TRBD1 on 5 matching bases. The V gene's germline CDR1 is MNHEY and CDR2 SVGAGI. CDR3 length equals 13 residues. V lost 2 bases to trimming and J lost 2 bases, with 6 bases between them. The CDR3 protein is CASSYRGNTEAFF. CDR3 sequence (DNA): TGTGCCAGCAGTTACAGGGGCAACACTGAAGCTTTCTTT.

The genes are TRBV5-6 and TRBJ2-6; D is possibly TRBD1 (6 bases). The CDR3 consists of 17 residues. V lost 1 base and J 4 bases, leaving 15 bases between the germline ends. Germline V gene data show CDR1 as SGHDT and CDR2 as YYEEEE. For the CDR3, the DNA is TGTGCCAGCAGCTTGACCCTAACAGGGTTGGGGGCCAACGTCCTGACTTTC. This gives the protein CASSLTLTGLGANVLTF.

The genes are TRBV10-1 and TRBJ2-3; D is possibly TRBD1 (5 bases). From germline, CDR1 is WNHNN and CDR2 SYGVQD (reference sequence). The V end was cut by 0 bases, the J end by 3 bases, with 13 bases between. This CDR3 has 16 residues. The CDR3 DNA is TGCGCCAGCAGTGAGTCAAGGGGCTGGCGAACAGATACGCAGTATTTT. It translates to CASSESRGWRTDTQYF.

The gene calls are TRBV6-1 and TRBJ1-5, with 10 positions matching TRBD1. Germline V gives CDR1 MNHNS, CDR2 SASEGT. The CDR3 loop spans 14 amino acids. Losses at the gene ends were 4 bases for V and 3 bases for J; bases not matched to a gene: 0. Here the CDR3 DNA reads TGTGCCAGCAGTGGACAGGGGGCCAATCAGCCCCAGCATTTT. It is translated as CASSGQGANQPQHF.

This clonotype came up a few times. The CDR3 nucleotides are TGTGCCAGCAGGGGGACAGGGGATGAACTTTGGGATACGCAGTATTTT. It codes for CASRGTGDELWDTQYF. The chain is built from TRBV6-1 and TRBJ2-3; the match to TRBD1 covers 10 bases. With 6 bases clipped from V and 6 bases from J, the junction kept 12 bases outside the gene matches. Per germline, CDR1 MNHNS and CDR2 SASEGT. This CDR3 has 16 amino acids.